This T cell receptor beta chain is from a study of cytomegalovirus exposure and HLA in healthy donors. Background on the study: From HLA-typed donors, an early data release held roughly 80 million unique TCRs. Of 350 to 400 genotyped donors, around 86% grouped in the Caucasian-associated ancestry cluster.

Germline-derived CDR1 and CDR2 are MDHEN and SYDVKM. The germline V and J ends were trimmed by 2 bases and 6 bases, with 13 bases remaining between them. The length of the CDR3 is 14 residues. Study-wide results and caveats: As a later analysis showed, a missense DCLRE1C variant was linked to trimming of TCR beta V- and J-genes. A later analysis showed that HLA-associated TCR beta chains had undergone more clonal expansion than equally common others.

A note on this clone: Its specificity is not known.

Amplification used 60 Vbeta primers and 13 Jbeta primers. TCRdb's table, derived via immunoSEQ multiplex PCR, lists solely in-frame clones and lacks some. The sample includes about 150,000 clones, about 88% seen only once; the top ten take about 2.3%. The sample was PBMCs. This chain joins TRBV28 and TRBJ1-2, with D uncertain. The TCR originated in a woman between 18 and 29 years old in good health and CMV-seronegative. CDR3 loop: CASSLRRTRDGYTF. As DNA, the CDR3 is TGTGCCAGCAGTTTAAGGAGGACCCGGGATGGCTACACCTTC.